The clone carrying this TCR beta chain was detected a few times. Other DNA sequences in this specimen translate into the identical CDR3. The sample is drawn from a study of radiation and T cells in renal cell carcinoma. Time point specified: blood 4 weeks post-SBRT, at nephrectomy. Treatment meaning: 15 Gy SBRT to primary tumor, nephrectomy 4 weeks later. Nephrectomy followed 15 Gy stereotactic body radiation by 4 weeks. Clear cell pathology was present in this patient's renal cell carcinoma. TCRdb keeps only in-frame clones here, not all; method: immunoSEQ multiplex PCR. The sample records 65,000 or so clones, around three quarters being singletons. The ends were cut back, 6 bases at V and 4 bases at J, with 12 bases in the middle. The CDR3 extends over 13 amino acids. Germline CDR1 is SGHAT and CDR2 is FQNNGV.

J is TRBJ1-2 and V is TRBV11-2; no reliable D call. This sample comprised blood, obtained from a patient whose treatment included radiotherapy and nephrectomy. This TCR came from a man in his 60s with renal cell carcinoma. Here the CDR3 DNA reads TGTGCCAGCAGTCTCGGACTTAGCTATGGCTACACCTTC. Translated, it gives CASSLGLSYGYTF. The full variable domain, rest sourced from reference TRBV11-2 and TRBJ1-2, is EAGVAQSPRYKIIEKRQSVAFWCNPISGHATLYWYQQILGQGPKLLIQFQNNGVVDDSQLPKDRFSAERLKGVDSTLKIQPAKLEDSAVYLCASSLGLSYGYTFGSGTRLTVV.